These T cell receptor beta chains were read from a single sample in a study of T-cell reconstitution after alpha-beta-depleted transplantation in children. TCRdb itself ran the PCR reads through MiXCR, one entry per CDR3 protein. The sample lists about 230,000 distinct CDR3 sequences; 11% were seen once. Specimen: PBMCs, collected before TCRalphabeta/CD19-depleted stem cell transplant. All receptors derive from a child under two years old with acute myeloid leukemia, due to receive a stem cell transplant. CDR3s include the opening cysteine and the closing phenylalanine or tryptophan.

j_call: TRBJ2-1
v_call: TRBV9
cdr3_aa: CASSVSAGGGKYEQFF

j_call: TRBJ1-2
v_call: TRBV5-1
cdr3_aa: CASSFEGGGYTF

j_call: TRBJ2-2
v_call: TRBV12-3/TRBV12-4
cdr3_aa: CASSGGGLAFNTGELFF

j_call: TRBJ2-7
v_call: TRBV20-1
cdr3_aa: CSAGTSGRAEQYF

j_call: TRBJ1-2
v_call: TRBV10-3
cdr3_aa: CAISGGQGAQNGYTF

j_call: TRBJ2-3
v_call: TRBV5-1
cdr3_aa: CASSPASTDTQYF

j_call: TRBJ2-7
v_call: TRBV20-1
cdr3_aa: CSALAGDHEQYF

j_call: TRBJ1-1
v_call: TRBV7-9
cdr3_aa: CASSLGGYGTEAFF

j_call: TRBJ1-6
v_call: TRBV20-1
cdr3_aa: CSARSGRMDSPLHF

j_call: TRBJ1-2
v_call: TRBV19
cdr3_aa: CASSRQGPLDGYTF

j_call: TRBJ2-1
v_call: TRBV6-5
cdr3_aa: CASSLMGEQFF

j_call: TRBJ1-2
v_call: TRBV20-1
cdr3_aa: CSASIIQNYGYTF

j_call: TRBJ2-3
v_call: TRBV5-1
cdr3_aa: CASSLGLAGGFDTQYF

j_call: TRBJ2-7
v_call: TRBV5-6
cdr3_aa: CARGPGRGLSYEQYF

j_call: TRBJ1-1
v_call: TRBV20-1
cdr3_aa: CSARGPPTMNAFF

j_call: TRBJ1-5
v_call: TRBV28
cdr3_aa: CASSPGTARGNQPQHF

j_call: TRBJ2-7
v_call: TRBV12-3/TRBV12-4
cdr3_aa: CASSLVGNQGYEQYF

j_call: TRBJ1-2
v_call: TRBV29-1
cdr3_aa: CSVDGSGYTF

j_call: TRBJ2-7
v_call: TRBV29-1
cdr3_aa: CSVARGTEQYF

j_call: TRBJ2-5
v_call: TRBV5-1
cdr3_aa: CASSDQGAKTKETQYF

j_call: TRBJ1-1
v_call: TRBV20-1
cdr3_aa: CSARRTPNTEAFF

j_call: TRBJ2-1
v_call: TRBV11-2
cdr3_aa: CASSSPPGEQFF

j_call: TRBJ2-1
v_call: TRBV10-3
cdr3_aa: CAIRDSRDSYNEQFF

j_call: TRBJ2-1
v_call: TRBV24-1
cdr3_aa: CATSDFKREPDNEQFF

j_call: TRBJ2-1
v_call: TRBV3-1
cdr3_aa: CASSQGGPRDNPKEFF

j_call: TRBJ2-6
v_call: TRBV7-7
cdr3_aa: CASSQSGANVLTF

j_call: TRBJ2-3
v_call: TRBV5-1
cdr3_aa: CASSRKESSTDTQYF

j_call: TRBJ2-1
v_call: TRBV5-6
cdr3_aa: CASSLVNPSFGEQFF